This T cell receptor beta chain was sequenced for a study of vaccination effects on CD4 cells after COVID-19. There are 16 residues in the CDR3. With V trimmed by 4 bases and J by 6 bases, 11 bases remained unmatched. Germline V gene lookup returns CDR1 SGHDT and CDR2 YYEEEE. TCRdb's copy holds only in-frame clones and misses some; the assay was immunoSEQ multiplex PCR. This table holds under 65,000 clones, about 77% found once. On this clone itself: Its antigen is currently unknown.

In the ViraFEST assay, antigen-specific CD4+ clonotypes were identified by expansion after peptide-pool stimulation. Scientists isolated CD4+ T cells after a roughly ten-day culture period ended. A PCR test confirmed that the person had SARS-CoV-2 infection between March and December 2020. After fewer than 2.5 million PBMC were placed in each well, they were cultured with approximately 10 IU/ml IL-2 and around 10 ug/ml peptides. Study-level findings and limits: Clones of infection and vaccine origin contracted markedly late after vaccination. Vaccine-induced new clones formed most post-vaccine spike-reactive clones in convalescents.

The source is a human donor who had a prior SARS-CoV-2 infection. V is TRBV5-6 and J is TRBJ2-2; 8 bases line up with TRBD2. Source: CD4+ T cells from PBMCs cultured with HIV peptides, taken before COVID-19 vaccination. Described subset: HIV-1 Nef peptide pool negative control/reference culture. The CDR3 is CASSREPGLGAGELFF. CDR3 DNA: TGTGCCAGCAGCCGGGAACCGGGACTAGGAGCCGGGGAGCTGTTTTTT.